A selection of T cell receptor beta chains follows, all from one sample in a study of blood T cells in healthy people across ages. TCRdb passed the 5' RACE reads through MiXCR, listing each CDR3 protein once. The data contain some 670,000 distinct CDR3 sequences, approximately 52% of them seen just once; the ten biggest clones take up roughly 13%. Sample: blood. The receptors shown here come from a woman older than 75 in good health. Each CDR3 is given with its conserved first and last residue. The D gene is left open where the match is weak. Clone size appears in some rows only: once, few, many, or a class for an expanded clone.

abundance,v_gene,d_gene,j_gene,CDR3nt,CDR3aa
many,TRBV6-6,-,TRBJ1-2,TGTGCCAGCAGTTACTCCCCGGGAACAGGGATGGAGAAGGGCTACACCTTC,CASSYSPGTGMEKGYTF
many,TRBV12-3/TRBV12-4,TRBD2,TRBJ2-3,TGTGCCAGCAGTTCCAGAGTAGCGGGGGCAGGGGATACGCAGTATTTT,CASSSRVAGAGDTQYF
many,TRBV9,-,TRBJ2-3,TGTGCCAGCAGCGTAGTTAAAGATACGCAGTATTTT,CASSVVKDTQYF
few,TRBV7-2,-,TRBJ1-2,TGTGCCAGCAGCTTAAAGCTTGGAAATGGCTACACCTTC,CASSLKLGNGYTF
-,TRBV2,TRBD2,TRBJ2-5,TGTGCCAGCAGATCACATGTGGCGGGGGGACAAGAGACCCAGTACTTC,CASRSHVAGGQETQYF
once,TRBV2,TRBD1,TRBJ2-5,TGTGCCAGCAGCTCGGACAGGGGCGCGGGAGAGACCCAGTACTTC,CASSSDRGAGETQYF
-,TRBV28,-,TRBJ2-5,TGTGCCAGCAGTTTGCGGGGAACTGTGAGCGCGCAGTACTTC,CASSLRGTVSAQYF
-,TRBV27,TRBD1,TRBJ2-1,TGTGCCAGCAGTTATCGGAAGACGGGACAGCTCTACAATGAGCAGTTCTTC,CASSYRKTGQLYNEQFF
-,TRBV5-1,-,TRBJ2-3,TGCGCCAGCAGCCCCCGACAGGCGACAGGATCAGATACGCAGTATTTT,CASSPRQATGSDTQYF
-,TRBV21-1,-,TRBJ2-3,TGTGCCAGCACTCCTGCGGACACAGATACGCAGTATTTT,CASTPADTDTQYF
-,TRBV11-2,-,TRBJ2-1,TGTGCCAGCAGCAGGGAGAGGGACAATGAGCAGTTCTTC,CASSRERDNEQFF
-,TRBV3-1,-,TRBJ2-7,TGTGCCAGCAGCCAAGGAAACGGGCCCTACGAGCAGTACTTC,CASSQGNGPYEQYF
-,TRBV27,TRBD2,TRBJ2-1,TGTGCCAGCAGTAACAAGCGGGGGGGGAATGAGCAGTTCTTC,CASSNKRGGNEQFF
-,TRBV25-1,TRBD2,TRBJ2-1,TGTGCCAGCAGTGAAGACCCGGGAGGGACTCATGGTGAGCAGTTATTC,CASSEDPGGTHGEQLF
-,TRBV4-3,-,TRBJ1-4,TGCGCCAGCAGCCAAGGCGTGGGGAGGAGGGATGAAAAACTGTTTTTT,CASSQGVGRRDEKLFF
-,TRBV5-6,TRBD1,TRBJ2-7,TGTGCCAGCAGCGCTCCGGGACAGGGGTTTCACGAGCAGTACTTC,CASSAPGQGFHEQYF
-,TRBV9,TRBD2,TRBJ2-5,TGTGCCAGCAGCCCCCCCCTAGCGGCGGGACAAGAGACCCAGTACTTC,CASSPPLAAGQETQYF
-,TRBV20-1,TRBD1,TRBJ1-5,TGCAGTGCCAGGGGACAGCCAAGCCAGCCCCAGCATTTT,CSARGQPSQPQHF
many,TRBV10-3,TRBD1,TRBJ2-7,TGTGCCATGTCCGACAGGGAACGGGACGAGCAGTACTTC,CAMSDRERDEQYF
-,TRBV29-1,-,TRBJ2-3,TGCAGCCATTACACAGATACGCAGTATTTT,CSHYTDTQYF
-,TRBV2,-,TRBJ1-6,TGTGCCAGCAGTGTAAGGACAGACTCTTCACCCCTCCACTTT,CASSVRTDSSPLHF
once,TRBV7-3,TRBD1,TRBJ1-1,TGTGCCAGCAGCCGAGACGGACAGGGGGGGCGGACTGAAGCTTTCTTT,CASSRDGQGGRTEAFF
-,TRBV12-3/TRBV12-4,-,TRBJ1-1,TGTGCCAGCAGCCCGTCCGCGGCCCTTGGAGCTTTCTTT,CASSPSAALGAFF
-,TRBV5-1,TRBD1,TRBJ2-3,TGCGCCAGCAGCCGGGACAGTCATAGCACAGATACGCAGTATTTT,CASSRDSHSTDTQYF
many,TRBV21-1,-,TRBJ2-4,TGTGCCAGCAGAAGAGGCCCAGCGGGGGGGCCCTTAGCCAAAAACATTCAGTACTTC,CASRRGPAGGPLAKNIQYF
many,TRBV20-1,-,TRBJ2-3,TGCAGTGCTACCCTCTACGGCCCCACAGATACGCAGTATTTT,CSATLYGPTDTQYF
once,TRBV6-5,-,TRBJ2-2,TGTGCCAGCAGTTACGCCCAAAATACCGGGGAGCTGTTTTTT,CASSYAQNTGELFF
once,TRBV4-3,TRBD2,TRBJ2-3,TGCGCCAGCAGCCTAGAAGCGGGGGAGCACACAGATACGCAGTATTTT,CASSLEAGEHTDTQYF
-,TRBV7-3,-,TRBJ2-5,TGTGCCAGCAGCCGCAAACCTGCTACTCGTATGGGACAGTACTTC,CASSRKPATRMGQYF